Sequencing of this T cell receptor beta chain was carried out in a study of CD8 T cells in ankylosing spondylitis. TCRdb itself ran the 5' RACE reads through MiXCR, one entry per CDR3 protein. The sample has about 42,000 distinct CDR3 sequences, 3.5% to 4% seen once. The CDR3 consists of 16 residues. Germline V gene lookup returns CDR1 SGDLS and CDR2 YYNGEE. The germline V and J ends were trimmed by 4 bases and 3 bases, with 14 bases remaining between them. This clonotype appeared a few times. The antigen is undetermined. Broader study findings: With a CD8+ phenotype, disease-linked clones were relatively rare in peripheral blood.

The gene calls are TRBV9 and TRBJ2-6; D not certain. Material: blood, either unsorted or a sorted T cell fraction (not recorded which). The clonotype comes from a female donor with ankylosing spondylitis or in good health (not recorded which). As DNA, the CDR3 is TGTGCCAGCAGCCTGATTACGGGTAGTGGGGCCAACGTCCTGACTTTC. It specifies CASSLITGSGANVLTF.